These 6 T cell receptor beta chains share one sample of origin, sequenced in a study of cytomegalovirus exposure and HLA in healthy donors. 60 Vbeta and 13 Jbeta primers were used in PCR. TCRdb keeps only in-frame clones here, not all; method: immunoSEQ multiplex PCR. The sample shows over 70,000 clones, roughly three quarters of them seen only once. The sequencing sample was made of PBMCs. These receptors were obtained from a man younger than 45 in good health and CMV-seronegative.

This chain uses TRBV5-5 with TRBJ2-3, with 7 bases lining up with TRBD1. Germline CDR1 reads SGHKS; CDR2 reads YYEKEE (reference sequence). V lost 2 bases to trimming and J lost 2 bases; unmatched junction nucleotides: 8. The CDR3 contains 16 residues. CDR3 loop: CASSFKTGQITDTQYF. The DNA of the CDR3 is TGTGCCAGCAGCTTCAAAACGGGACAGATCACAGATACGCAGTATTTT.

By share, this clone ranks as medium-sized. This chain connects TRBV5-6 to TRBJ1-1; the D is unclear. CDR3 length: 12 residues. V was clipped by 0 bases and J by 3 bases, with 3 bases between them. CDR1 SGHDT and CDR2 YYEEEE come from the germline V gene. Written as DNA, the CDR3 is TGTGCCAGCAGCTTGGCTGACACTGAAGCTTTCTTT. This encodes CASSLADTEAFF.

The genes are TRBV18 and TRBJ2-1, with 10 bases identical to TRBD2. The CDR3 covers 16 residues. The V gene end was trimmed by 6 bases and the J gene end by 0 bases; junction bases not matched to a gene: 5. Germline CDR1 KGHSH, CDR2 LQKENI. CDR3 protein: CASSRLAGFSYNEQFF. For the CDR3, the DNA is TGTGCCAGCTCCAGACTAGCGGGCTTCTCCTACAATGAGCAGTTCTTC. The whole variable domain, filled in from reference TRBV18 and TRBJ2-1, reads NAGVMQNPRHLVRRRGQEARLRCSPMKGHSHVYWYRQLPEEGLKFMVYLQKENIIDESGMPKERFSAEFPKEGPSILRIQQVVRGDSAAYFCASSRLAGFSYNEQFFGPGTRLTVL.

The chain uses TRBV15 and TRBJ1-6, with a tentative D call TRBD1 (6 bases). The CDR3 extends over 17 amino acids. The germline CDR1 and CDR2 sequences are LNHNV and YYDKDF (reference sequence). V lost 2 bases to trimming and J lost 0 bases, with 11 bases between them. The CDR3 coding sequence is TGTGCCACCAGCAGACAGAGACAGGTCTCCTATAATTCACCCCTCCACTTT. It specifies CATSRQRQVSYNSPLHF.

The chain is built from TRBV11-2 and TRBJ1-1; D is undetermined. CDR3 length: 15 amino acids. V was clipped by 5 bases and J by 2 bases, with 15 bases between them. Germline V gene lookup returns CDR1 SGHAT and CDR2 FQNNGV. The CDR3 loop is CASSATSVVNTEAFF. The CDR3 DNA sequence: TGTGCCAGCAGCGCGACATCGGTAGTTAACACTGAAGCTTTCTTT.

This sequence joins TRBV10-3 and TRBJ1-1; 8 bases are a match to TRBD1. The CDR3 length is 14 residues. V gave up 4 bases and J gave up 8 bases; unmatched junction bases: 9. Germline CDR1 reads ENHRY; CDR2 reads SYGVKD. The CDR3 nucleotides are TGTGCCATCAGTGGTGGGACAGGTGATCACGAAGCTTTCTTT. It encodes CAISGGTGDHEAFF.